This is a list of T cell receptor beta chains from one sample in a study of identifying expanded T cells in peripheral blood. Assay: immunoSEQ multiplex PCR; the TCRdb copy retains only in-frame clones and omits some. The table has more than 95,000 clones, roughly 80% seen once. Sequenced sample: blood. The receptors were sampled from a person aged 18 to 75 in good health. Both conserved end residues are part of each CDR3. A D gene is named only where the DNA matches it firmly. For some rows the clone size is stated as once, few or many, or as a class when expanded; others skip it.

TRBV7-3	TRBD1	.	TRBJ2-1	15	TGTGCCAGCAGCTTAAGGACAGGGGGCCGCAATGAGCAGTTCTTC	CASSLRTGGRNEQFF
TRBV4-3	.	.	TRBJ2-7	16	TGCGCCAGCAGCCAAGATCAGGCAGGGGCGACCTACGAGCAGTACTTC	CASSQDQAGATYEQYF
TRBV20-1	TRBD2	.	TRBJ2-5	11	TGCAGCCAGACTAGCGGGGGGACCCAGTACTTC	CSQTSGGTQYF
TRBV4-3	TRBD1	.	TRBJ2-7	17	TGCGCCAGCAGCCAAGACTGGACAGGGGGACTTTCCTACGAGCAGTACTTC	CASSQDWTGGLSYEQYF
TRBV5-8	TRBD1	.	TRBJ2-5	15	TGTGCCAGCAGCCCGGGTCGGACAGGACGGGAGACCCAGTACTTC	CASSPGRTGRETQYF
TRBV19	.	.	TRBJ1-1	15	TGTGCCAGTAGACAAAAGATCGGGTCAAAAACTGAAGCTTTCTTT	CASRQKIGSKTEAFF
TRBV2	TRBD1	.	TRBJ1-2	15	TGTGCCAGTTATCTGGTGGGACAGGGGAACTATGGCTACACCTTC	CASYLVGQGNYGYTF
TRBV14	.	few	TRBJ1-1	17	TGTGCCAGCAGCCGGCGGAACCTGACAGACATGAACACTGAAGCTTTCTTT	CASSRRNLTDMNTEAFF
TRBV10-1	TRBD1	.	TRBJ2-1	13	TGCGCCAGCAGTCCCGGGACAGGGCATGAGCAGTTCTTC	CASSPGTGHEQFF
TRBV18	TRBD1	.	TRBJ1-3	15	TGTGCCAGCTCACCACGGACAGGGGCTGGAAACACCATATATTTT	CASSPRTGAGNTIYF
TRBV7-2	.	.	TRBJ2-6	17	TGTGCCAGCAGTCAGCGAGGGGGACCCTCTGGGGCCAACGTCCTGACTTTC	CASSQRGGPSGANVLTF
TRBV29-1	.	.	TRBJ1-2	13	TGCAGCGTTGGGGACTTCGGGGGCTATGGCTACACCTTC	CSVGDFGGYGYTF
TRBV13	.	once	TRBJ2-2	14	TGTGCCAGCAGCCTGACCACGAACACCGGGGAGCTGTTTTTT	CASSLTTNTGELFF
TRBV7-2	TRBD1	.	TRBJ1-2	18	TGTGCCAGCAGCCAACCGACCCAGGGGGCCCCCTTGGCTGGTGGCTACACCTTC	CASSQPTQGAPLAGGYTF
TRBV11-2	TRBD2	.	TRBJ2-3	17	TGTGCCAGCAGACCACTGCCCGGCGGGGGGGCCGGGGATACGCAGTATTTT	CASRPLPGGGAGDTQYF
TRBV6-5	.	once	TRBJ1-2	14	TGTGCCAGCAGTGAACTTACTTCTAACTATGGCTACACCTTC	CASSELTSNYGYTF
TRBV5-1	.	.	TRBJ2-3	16	TGCGCCAGCAGCTTGGCCGGGAAACCTAGCACAGATACGCAGTATTTT	CASSLAGKPSTDTQYF
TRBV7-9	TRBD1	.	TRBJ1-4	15	TGTGCCAGCAGCCGTAGGGACAGGGGCGCCGAAAAACTGTTTTTT	CASSRRDRGAEKLFF
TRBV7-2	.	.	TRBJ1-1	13	TGTGCCAGCAGCTTATGGGGGAACACTGAAGCTTTCTTT	CASSLWGNTEAFF
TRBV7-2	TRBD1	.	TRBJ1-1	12	TGTGCCAGCAGCTCACAGGGGAGGTGGGCTTTCTTT	CASSSQGRWAFF
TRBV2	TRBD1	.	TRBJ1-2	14	TGTGCCAGCATATCGGACAGGGTACGGGGTGGCTACACCTTC	CASISDRVRGGYTF
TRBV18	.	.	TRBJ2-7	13	TGTGCCAGCTCACCGGGGCAGGGGAACGAGCAGTACTTC	CASSPGQGNEQYF
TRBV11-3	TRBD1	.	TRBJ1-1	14	TGTGCCAGCAGCCTGACAGGGCTGAACACTGAAGCTTTCTTT	CASSLTGLNTEAFF
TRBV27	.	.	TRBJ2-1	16	TGTGCCAGCAGTTTAAGGAGCTTAAGCTCCTACAATGAGCAGTTCTTC	CASSLRSLSSYNEQFF